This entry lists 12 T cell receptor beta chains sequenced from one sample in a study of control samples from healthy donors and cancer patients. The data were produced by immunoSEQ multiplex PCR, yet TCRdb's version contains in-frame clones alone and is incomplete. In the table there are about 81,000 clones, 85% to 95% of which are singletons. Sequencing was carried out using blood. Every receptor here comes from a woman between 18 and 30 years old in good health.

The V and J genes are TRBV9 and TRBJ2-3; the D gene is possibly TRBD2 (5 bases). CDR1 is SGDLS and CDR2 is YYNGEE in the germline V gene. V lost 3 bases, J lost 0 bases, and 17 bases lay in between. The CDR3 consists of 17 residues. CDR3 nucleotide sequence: TGTGCCAGCAGCGCCGAGCGGACGCCGTCTAGCACAGATACGCAGTATTTT. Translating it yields CASSAERTPSSTDTQYF.

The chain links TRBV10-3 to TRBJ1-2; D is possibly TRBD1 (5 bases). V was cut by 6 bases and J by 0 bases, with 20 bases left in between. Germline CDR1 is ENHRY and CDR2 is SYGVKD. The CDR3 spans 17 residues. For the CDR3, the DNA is TGTGCCATCAGAACGGAGGGGTACGAAGTAACTAACTATGGCTACACCTTC. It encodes CAIRTEGYEVTNYGYTF.

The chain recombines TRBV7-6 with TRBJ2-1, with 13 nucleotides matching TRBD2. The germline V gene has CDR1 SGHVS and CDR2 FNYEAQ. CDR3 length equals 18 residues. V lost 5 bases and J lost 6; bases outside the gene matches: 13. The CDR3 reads CASSPRPFGLAGVNEQFF. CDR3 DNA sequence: TGTGCCAGCAGCCCCCGGCCTTTTGGACTAGCGGGAGTCAATGAGCAGTTCTTC.

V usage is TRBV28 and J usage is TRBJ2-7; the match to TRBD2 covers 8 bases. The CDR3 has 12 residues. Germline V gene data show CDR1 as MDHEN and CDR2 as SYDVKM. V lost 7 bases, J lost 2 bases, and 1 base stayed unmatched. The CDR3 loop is CASTRGAYEQYF. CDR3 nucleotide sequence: TGTGCCAGCACGCGGGGGGCCTACGAGCAGTACTTC.

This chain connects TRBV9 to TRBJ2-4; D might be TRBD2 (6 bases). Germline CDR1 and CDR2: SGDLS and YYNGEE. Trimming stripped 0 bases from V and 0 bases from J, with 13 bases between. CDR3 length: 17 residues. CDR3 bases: TGTGCCAGCAGCGTAGGCGGGGCGCGGGGAGCCAAAAACATTCAGTACTTC. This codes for CASSVGGARGAKNIQYF.

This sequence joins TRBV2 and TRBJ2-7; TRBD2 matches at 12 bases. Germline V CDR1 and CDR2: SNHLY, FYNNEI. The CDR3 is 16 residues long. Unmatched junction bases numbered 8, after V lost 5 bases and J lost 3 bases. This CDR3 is CASSLLAGGSFYEQYF. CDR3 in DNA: TGTGCCAGCAGTTTACTAGCGGGGGGATCATTCTACGAGCAGTACTTC. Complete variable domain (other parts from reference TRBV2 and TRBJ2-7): EPEVTQTPSHQVTQMGQEVILRCVPISNHLYFYWYRQILGQKVEFLVSFYNNEISEKSEIFDDQFSVERPDGSNFTLKIRSTKLEDSAMYFCASSLLAGGSFYEQYFGPGTRLTVT.

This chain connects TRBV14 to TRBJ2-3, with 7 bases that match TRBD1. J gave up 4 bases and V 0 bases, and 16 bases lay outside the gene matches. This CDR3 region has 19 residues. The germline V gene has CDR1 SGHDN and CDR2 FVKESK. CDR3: CASSQDWGQRTLKADTQYF. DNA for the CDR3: TGTGCCAGCAGCCAAGATTGGGGACAGAGGACTTTAAAAGCAGATACGCAGTATTTT.

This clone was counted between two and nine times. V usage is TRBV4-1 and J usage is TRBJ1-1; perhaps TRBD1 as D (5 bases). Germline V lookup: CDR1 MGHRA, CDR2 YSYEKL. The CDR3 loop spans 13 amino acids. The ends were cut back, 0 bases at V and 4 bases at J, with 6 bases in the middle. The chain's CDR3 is CASSQDRGTEAFF. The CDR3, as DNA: TGCGCCAGCAGCCAAGATAGGGGCACTGAAGCTTTCTTT.

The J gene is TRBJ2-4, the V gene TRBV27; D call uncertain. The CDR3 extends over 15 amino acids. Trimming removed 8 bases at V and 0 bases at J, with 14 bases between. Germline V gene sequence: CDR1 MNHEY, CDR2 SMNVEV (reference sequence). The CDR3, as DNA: TGTGCCAGCGGATTTCGGGCAGTAGCCAAAAACATTCAGTACTTC. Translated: CASGFRAVAKNIQYF.

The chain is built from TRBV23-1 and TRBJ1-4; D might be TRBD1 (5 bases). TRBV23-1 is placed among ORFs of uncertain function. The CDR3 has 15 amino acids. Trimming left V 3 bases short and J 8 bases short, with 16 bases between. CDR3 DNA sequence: TGCGCCAGCAGTCATTTAGGACAAAACGGAGAAAAACTGTTTTTT. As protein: CASSHLGQNGEKLFF.

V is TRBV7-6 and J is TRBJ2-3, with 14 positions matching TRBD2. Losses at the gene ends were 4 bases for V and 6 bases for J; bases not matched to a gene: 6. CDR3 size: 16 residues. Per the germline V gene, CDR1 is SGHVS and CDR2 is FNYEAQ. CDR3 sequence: CASSSGTSGSGDTQYF. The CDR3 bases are TGTGCCAGCAGCTCCGGGACTAGCGGGAGCGGGGATACGCAGTATTTT.

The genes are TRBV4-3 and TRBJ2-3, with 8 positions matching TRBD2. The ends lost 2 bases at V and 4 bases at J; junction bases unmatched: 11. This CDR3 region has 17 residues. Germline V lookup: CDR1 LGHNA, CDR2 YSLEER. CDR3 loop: CASSQRTAREGADTQYF. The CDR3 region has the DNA TGCGCCAGCAGCCAAAGGACGGCTCGGGAGGGGGCAGATACGCAGTATTTT.